The 2 T cell receptor beta chains below all came from one sample that was sequenced in a study of blood T cell repertoires in COVID-19. Assay used: immunoSEQ multiplex PCR; TCRdb lists only in-frame clones, some missing. The data contain roughly 88,000 clones, approximately 90% of them singletons. Sequencing was carried out using peripheral blood. These receptor sequences come from a woman aged 55-69 years with COVID-19, enrolled during active disease.

The chain combines TRBV6-5 with TRBJ1-5; tentative D call: TRBD1 (6 bases). Trimming stripped 5 bases from V and 1 base from J, with 12 bases between. CDR3 size: 15 residues. Germline V gene sequence: CDR1 MNHEY, CDR2 SVGAGI. CDR3 loop: CASSRQGLSNQPQHF. The CDR3 DNA is TGTGCCAGCAGTCGTCAGGGGCTGAGCAATCAGCCCCAGCATTTT.

The chain employs TRBV5-4 and TRBJ1-3; 10 bases align to TRBD1. The CDR3 has 15 amino acids. Germline V gives CDR1 SGHNT, CDR2 YYREEE (reference sequence). The J segment lost 2 bases and the V segment lost 4 bases, leaving 3 bases of the junction unmatched. The CDR3, as DNA: TGTGCCAGCAGCCCCGGGACAGGGGCTGGAAACACCATATATTTT. Translation gives CASSPGTGAGNTIYF.